The 3 T cell receptor beta chains in this list originate from one sample, sequenced in a study of T cell repertoires in cytomegalovirus infection. MiXCR, run by TCRdb on the reads, gives a single entry per CDR3 protein. The sample consists of 200,000 to 300,000 distinct CDR3 sequences, roughly an eighth of them appearing once. Specimen: PBMCs. The source of these receptors is a human donor in good health (CMV status not recorded). Some clones in this sample may be carry-over from other donors' samples.

The sample holds many counts of this clonotype. This chain uses TRBV7-2 with TRBJ2-1, with 7 bases lining up with TRBD2. Germline trimming cut 6 bases from V and 6 bases from J; bases unmatched to any gene: 8. CDR1 is SGHTA, CDR2 FQGNSA, per germline. The CDR3 is made up of 14 amino acids. Here the CDR3 DNA reads TGTGCCAGCAGGCGAGGGACTAATTCCAATGAGCAGTTCTTC. This gives the protein CASRRGTNSNEQFF.

There are a few counts of this clonotype. J is TRBJ1-4 and V is TRBV2; 9 bases agree with TRBD1. Germline loops: CDR1 SNHLY, CDR2 FYNNEI. This CDR3 has 15 amino acids. The ends lost 5 bases at V and 5 bases at J; junction bases unmatched: 6. The CDR3 DNA follows: TGTGCCAGCAGTCTTGGGACAGGGTCGAATGAAAAACTGTTTTTT. Translation: CASSLGTGSNEKLFF.

This clonotype was picked up a small number of times. The J gene is TRBJ2-1, the V gene TRBV28, with D possibly TRBD2 on 5 matching bases. Germline V lookup: CDR1 MDHEN, CDR2 SYDVKM. V gave up 2 bases and J gave up 3 bases, with 14 bases separating them. This CDR3 contains 16 residues. The CDR3 loop reads CASSLEGGYLYNEQFF. In DNA form, the CDR3 reads TGTGCCAGCAGTTTAGAAGGCGGGTACCTCTACAATGAGCAGTTCTTC. Full variable domain (missing parts from reference TRBV28 and TRBJ2-1): DVKVTQSSRYLVKRTGEKVFLECVQDMDHENMFWYRQDPGLGLRLIYFSYDVKMKEKGDIPEGYSVSREKKERFSLILESASTNQTSMYLCASSLEGGYLYNEQFFGPGTRLTVL.